This T cell receptor (beta chain) was captured in a study of persistence of HIV-infected CD4 T cells. This was the immunoSEQ version 4 assay in survey mode. The assay was immunoSEQ multiplex PCR, and TCRdb's table has in-frame clones only and misses some. The table records about 45,000 clones, approximately 90% of them present only once. To note about this clone: The antigen remains undetermined.

Cells were stimulated nonspecifically with anti-CD3/anti-CD28 magnetic beads. CD4+ T cells upregulating both CD40 ligand and CD69 were sorted as responding cells. The CDR3 runs 14 residues. Germline V gene sequence: CDR1 SGHRS, CDR2 YFSETQ. The V gene end was trimmed by 0 bases and the J gene end by 4 bases; junction bases not matched to a gene: 3. Sequenced material: CD4+ T cells sorted from PBMCs after roughly 18-hour stimulation, taken from a patient who received antiretroviral therapy. The chain joins TRBV5-1 to TRBJ2-7, with TRBD1 matching 8 bases. The TCR originated in an adult man with HIV who was CMV-seropositive. The CDR3 nucleotides read TGCGCCAGCAGCTTGGTGACAGGGGCTTACGAGCAGTACTTC. This codes for CASSLVTGAYEQYF.